The 3 T cell receptor beta chains below come from one sample, sequenced in a study of high-grade serous ovarian cancer treatment subgroups. Tumor tissue was taken before any definitive surgery or chemotherapy was given. Profiled with immunoSEQ multiplex PCR; TCRdb holds only in-frame clones, not every one. Among thousands of clones, about three quarters were seen once, and the ten largest hold 20% to 25%. Material: tumor tissue. These receptors were obtained from a human donor with high-grade serous ovarian cancer.

The chain couples TRBV5-6 to TRBJ2-5; D perhaps matches TRBD2 (5 bases). The V end lost 4 bases, the J end lost 0 bases, and 10 bases lay between the germline ends. From germline, CDR1 is SGHDT and CDR2 YYEEEE. The CDR3 length is 14 residues. This CDR3 reads CASSIGLNQETQYF. In nucleotides, the CDR3 is TGTGCCAGCAGCATCGGACTGAACCAAGAGACCCAGTACTTC.

The V gene is TRBV4-2, the J gene TRBJ2-7, with 11 bases identical to TRBD2. Germline assignment: CDR1 LGHNA and CDR2 YNFKEQ. V gave up 0 bases and J gave up 4 bases; unmatched junction bases: 2. The CDR3 spans 15 residues. CDR3 residues: CASSQDTSGSYEQYF. The CDR3 region has the DNA TGTGCCAGCAGCCAAGATACTAGCGGGAGTTACGAGCAGTACTTC.

The V gene is TRBV5-6, the J gene TRBJ2-3; TRBD1 might be the D (5 bases). The germline V gene has CDR1 SGHDT and CDR2 YYEEEE. The ends were cut back, 6 bases at V and 4 bases at J, with 15 bases in the middle. This CDR3 contains 14 residues. The CDR3 here is CASKLGPGADTQYF. The CDR3, as DNA: TGTGCCAGCAAACTGGGGCCGGGCGCAGATACGCAGTATTTT.